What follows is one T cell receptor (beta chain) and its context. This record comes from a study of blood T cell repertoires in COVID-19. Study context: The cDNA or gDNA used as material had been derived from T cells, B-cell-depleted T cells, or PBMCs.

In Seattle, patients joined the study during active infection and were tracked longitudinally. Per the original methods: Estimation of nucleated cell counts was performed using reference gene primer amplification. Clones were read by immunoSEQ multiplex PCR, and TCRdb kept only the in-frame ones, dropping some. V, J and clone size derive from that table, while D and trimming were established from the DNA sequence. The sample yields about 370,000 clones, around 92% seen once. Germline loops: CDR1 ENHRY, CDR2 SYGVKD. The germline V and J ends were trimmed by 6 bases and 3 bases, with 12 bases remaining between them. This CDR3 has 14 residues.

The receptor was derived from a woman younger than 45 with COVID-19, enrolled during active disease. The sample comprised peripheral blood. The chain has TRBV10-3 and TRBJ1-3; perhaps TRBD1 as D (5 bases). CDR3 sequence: CAISDPGNGNTIYF. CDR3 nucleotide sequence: TGTGCCATCAGCGACCCAGGGAATGGAAACACCATATATTTT.